The rows below give T cell receptor beta chains drawn from one sample of a study of control samples from healthy donors and cancer patients. Repertoires were generated with immunoSEQ multiplex PCR, while TCRdb's copy carries only in-frame clones and drops some. The table includes some 210,000 clones, approximately 90% detected once. Sequenced input: blood. The receptors derive from a man aged 25-45 years in good health. CDR3s include the opening cysteine and the closing phenylalanine or tryptophan. Each record gives: clone size, V gene, J gene, D gene, CDR3 protein, CDR3 DNA. D genes are given only for firm matches. Clone size appears in some rows only: once, few, many, or a class for an expanded clone.

clone_size: .; v_call: TRBV10-3; j_call: TRBJ1-1; d_call: .; cdr3_aa: CAISESTGEMNTEAFF; cdr3_nt: TGTGCCATCAGTGAGTCGACCGGCGAGATGAACACTGAAGCTTTCTTT
clone_size: .; v_call: TRBV11-3; j_call: TRBJ2-1; d_call: TRBD2; cdr3_aa: CASSLARTSGGASYNEQFF; cdr3_nt: TGTGCCAGCAGCTTAGCCAGAACTAGCGGGGGGGCCTCCTACAATGAGCAGTTCTTC
clone_size: .; v_call: TRBV3-1/TRBV3-2; j_call: TRBJ1-2; d_call: TRBD1; cdr3_aa: CASSQSSGTGYF; cdr3_nt: TGTGCCAGCAGCCAGTCATCCGGGACAGGATACTTC
clone_size: .; v_call: TRBV23-1; j_call: TRBJ1-4; d_call: .; cdr3_aa: CASSHPPRQKNEKLFF; cdr3_nt: TGCGCCAGCAGTCATCCCCCTAGACAGAAGAATGAAAAACTGTTTTTT
clone_size: .; v_call: TRBV5-6; j_call: TRBJ1-1; d_call: .; cdr3_aa: CASSGLLNTEAFF; cdr3_nt: TGTGCCAGCAGCGGACTTTTGAACACTGAAGCTTTCTTT
clone_size: .; v_call: TRBV5-4; j_call: TRBJ2-4; d_call: TRBD1; cdr3_aa: CASSFQGEAKNIQYF; cdr3_nt: TGTGCCAGCAGCTTTCAGGGGGAAGCCAAAAACATTCAGTACTTC
clone_size: .; v_call: TRBV13; j_call: TRBJ2-1; d_call: TRBD2; cdr3_aa: CASSPSAGTSGGSNEQFF; cdr3_nt: TGTGCCAGCAGCCCCTCAGCCGGGACTAGCGGGGGGTCCAATGAGCAGTTCTTC
clone_size: .; v_call: TRBV6-5; j_call: TRBJ2-7; d_call: TRBD1; cdr3_aa: CASRISGQGSYEQYF; cdr3_nt: TGTGCCAGCAGAATATCGGGACAGGGCTCCTACGAGCAGTACTTC
clone_size: .; v_call: TRBV6-6; j_call: TRBJ1-2; d_call: .; cdr3_aa: CASSYGGGGTLNGYTF; cdr3_nt: TGTGCCAGCAGTTACGGAGGGGGGGGAACCCTGAATGGCTACACCTTC
clone_size: .; v_call: TRBV5-1; j_call: TRBJ1-6; d_call: TRBD1; cdr3_aa: CASSWGGSGQNSPLHF; cdr3_nt: TGCGCCAGCAGCTGGGGCGGGTCGGGACAGAATTCACCCCTCCACTTT
clone_size: .; v_call: TRBV27; j_call: TRBJ2-3; d_call: .; cdr3_aa: CASSRTGGTDTQYF; cdr3_nt: TGTGCCAGCAGCAGAACCGGGGGCACAGATACGCAGTATTTT
clone_size: .; v_call: TRBV5-6; j_call: TRBJ2-7; d_call: .; cdr3_aa: CASSLGQARPLSYEQYF; cdr3_nt: TGTGCCAGCAGCTTGGGCCAGGCTCGCCCCCTCTCCTACGAGCAGTACTTC
clone_size: .; v_call: TRBV4-2; j_call: TRBJ2-7; d_call: TRBD2; cdr3_aa: CASSPILSGGPSYEQYF; cdr3_nt: TGTGCCAGCAGCCCGATTCTTAGCGGGGGGCCCTCCTACGAGCAGTACTTC
clone_size: .; v_call: TRBV5-8; j_call: TRBJ1-5; d_call: .; cdr3_aa: CASSRGQGDQPQHF; cdr3_nt: TGTGCCAGCAGCCGGGGGCAGGGCGATCAGCCCCAGCATTTT
clone_size: .; v_call: TRBV5-4; j_call: TRBJ1-2; d_call: .; cdr3_aa: CASSHPGRDYGYTF; cdr3_nt: TGTGCCAGCAGCCACCCGGGACGCGACTATGGCTACACCTTC
clone_size: .; v_call: TRBV6-2/TRBV6-3; j_call: TRBJ2-3; d_call: .; cdr3_aa: CASSYTETSTDTQYF; cdr3_nt: TGTGCCAGCAGTTACACAGAAACTAGCACAGATACGCAGTATTTT
clone_size: .; v_call: TRBV5-1; j_call: TRBJ1-1; d_call: .; cdr3_aa: CASSTQGTNTEAFF; cdr3_nt: TGCGCCAGCAGCACCCAAGGCACGAACACTGAAGCTTTCTTT
clone_size: .; v_call: TRBV18; j_call: TRBJ2-7; d_call: .; cdr3_aa: CASSSKGIYEQYF; cdr3_nt: TGTGCCAGCTCATCAAAAGGTATTTACGAGCAGTACTTC
clone_size: once; v_call: TRBV5-4; j_call: TRBJ2-1; d_call: .; cdr3_aa: CASSPTGNNEQFF; cdr3_nt: TGTGCCAGCAGCCCTACAGGGAACAATGAGCAGTTCTTC
clone_size: .; v_call: TRBV18; j_call: TRBJ1-4; d_call: .; cdr3_aa: CASSPLRQGSHNEKLFF; cdr3_nt: TGTGCCAGCTCACCTCTACGGCAGGGCAGTCATAATGAAAAACTGTTTTTT
clone_size: .; v_call: TRBV21-1; j_call: TRBJ2-3; d_call: .; cdr3_aa: CAGYGQGPDTQYF; cdr3_nt: TGTGCCGGCTATGGACAGGGTCCAGATACGCAGTATTTT
clone_size: .; v_call: TRBV18; j_call: TRBJ2-7; d_call: .; cdr3_aa: CASSEGLTYEQYF; cdr3_nt: TGTGCCAGCTCAGAGGGGCTAACCTACGAGCAGTACTTC
clone_size: .; v_call: TRBV5-5; j_call: TRBJ2-3; d_call: .; cdr3_aa: CASSAGKQGQKFTDTQYF; cdr3_nt: TGTGCCAGCAGCGCAGGTAAACAGGGACAAAAATTCACAGATACGCAGTATTTT
clone_size: .; v_call: TRBV30; j_call: TRBJ2-1; d_call: TRBD2; cdr3_aa: CAWRTGLAGGTQFF; cdr3_nt: TGTGCCTGGAGGACGGGACTAGCGGGGGGGACGCAGTTCTTC
clone_size: few; v_call: TRBV24-1; j_call: TRBJ1-1; d_call: .; cdr3_aa: CATSDLRAAEAFF; cdr3_nt: TGTGCCACCAGTGATTTGCGGGCAGCTGAAGCTTTCTTT
clone_size: once; v_call: TRBV5-6; j_call: TRBJ2-5; d_call: .; cdr3_aa: CASSFQSRAETQYF; cdr3_nt: TGTGCCAGCAGCTTTCAATCCAGAGCGGAGACCCAGTACTTC
clone_size: .; v_call: TRBV5-4; j_call: TRBJ2-7; d_call: .; cdr3_aa: CASSPRESSRVPYEQYF; cdr3_nt: TGTGCCAGCAGCCCACGAGAATCTAGCCGGGTTCCCTACGAGCAGTACTTC
clone_size: .; v_call: TRBV19; j_call: TRBJ2-7; d_call: TRBD2; cdr3_aa: CASRASGNYEQYF; cdr3_nt: TGTGCCAGTAGGGCTAGCGGGAACTACGAGCAGTACTTC
clone_size: .; v_call: TRBV6-5; j_call: TRBJ1-4; d_call: TRBD1; cdr3_aa: CASSSGTGGEKLFF; cdr3_nt: TGTGCCAGCAGCTCCGGGACAGGGGGGGAAAAACTGTTTTTT
clone_size: .; v_call: TRBV30; j_call: TRBJ1-6; d_call: .; cdr3_aa: CAWSVRRVGRNSPLHF; cdr3_nt: TGTGCCTGGAGTGTACGCAGGGTTGGAAGGAATTCACCCCTCCACTTT
clone_size: .; v_call: TRBV6-1; j_call: TRBJ1-5; d_call: TRBD1; cdr3_aa: CASSEIGTGQNQPQHF; cdr3_nt: TGTGCCAGCAGTGAAATAGGGACAGGGCAAAATCAGCCCCAGCATTTT
clone_size: once; v_call: TRBV5-4; j_call: TRBJ2-3; d_call: TRBD2; cdr3_aa: CASSVGLAGARTDTQYF; cdr3_nt: TGTGCCAGCAGCGTGGGACTAGCGGGGGCCCGCACAGATACGCAGTATTTT
clone_size: once; v_call: TRBV10-2; j_call: TRBJ2-7; d_call: .; cdr3_aa: CASSDLGDEQYF; cdr3_nt: TGCGCCAGCAGTGACCTAGGGGACGAGCAGTACTTC
clone_size: once; v_call: TRBV6-1; j_call: TRBJ2-3; d_call: .; cdr3_aa: CASSEGNSLGPQYF; cdr3_nt: TGTGCCAGCAGTGAAGGAAATAGTTTGGGACCGCAGTATTTT
clone_size: .; v_call: TRBV19; j_call: TRBJ2-6; d_call: TRBD1; cdr3_aa: CASGQGTGSGANVLTF; cdr3_nt: TGTGCCAGTGGACAGGGTACGGGCTCTGGGGCCAACGTCCTGACTTTC
clone_size: .; v_call: TRBV19; j_call: TRBJ2-7; d_call: .; cdr3_aa: CASSMGYEQYF; cdr3_nt: TGTGCCAGTAGTATGGGCTACGAGCAGTACTTC
clone_size: .; v_call: TRBV19; j_call: TRBJ2-1; d_call: .; cdr3_aa: CASSLQDRGNEQFF; cdr3_nt: TGTGCCAGTAGTTTACAAGATAGGGGCAATGAGCAGTTCTTC
clone_size: .; v_call: TRBV6-5; j_call: TRBJ1-1; d_call: .; cdr3_aa: CASSQRQEAFF; cdr3_nt: TGTGCCAGCAGTCAGAGACAGGAAGCTTTCTTT
clone_size: .; v_call: TRBV7-9; j_call: TRBJ1-1; d_call: .; cdr3_aa: CASSLTGQGYPDTEAFF; cdr3_nt: TGTGCCAGCAGCTTAACGGGGCAGGGTTACCCAGACACTGAAGCTTTCTTT
clone_size: few; v_call: TRBV4-1; j_call: TRBJ1-2; d_call: .; cdr3_aa: CASSDTRREDGYTF; cdr3_nt: TGCGCCAGCAGCGATACCAGGAGAGAAGATGGCTACACCTTC
clone_size: few; v_call: TRBV5-1; j_call: TRBJ1-2; d_call: .; cdr3_aa: CASSLKAVYGYTF; cdr3_nt: TGCGCCAGCAGCTTAAAGGCAGTCTATGGCTACACCTTC
clone_size: .; v_call: TRBV5-1; j_call: TRBJ1-1; d_call: TRBD1; cdr3_aa: CASSLWTGGTEAFF; cdr3_nt: TGCGCCAGCAGCTTGTGGACAGGGGGGACTGAAGCTTTCTTT
clone_size: .; v_call: TRBV5-6; j_call: TRBJ1-2; d_call: .; cdr3_aa: CASSSIKEGRVGTRSGYTF; cdr3_nt: TGTGCCAGCAGCTCCATCAAGGAGGGCAGGGTCGGGACTCGATCAGGCTACACCTTC
clone_size: once; v_call: TRBV18; j_call: TRBJ2-3; d_call: TRBD2; cdr3_aa: CASSPQPLIAGDTDTQYF; cdr3_nt: TGTGCCAGCTCACCCCAGCCACTAATAGCGGGGGACACAGATACGCAGTATTTT
clone_size: .; v_call: TRBV12-3/TRBV12-4; j_call: TRBJ2-3; d_call: .; cdr3_aa: CASSPRGGDTQYF; cdr3_nt: TGTGCCAGCAGTCCCCGAGGGGGAGATACGCAGTATTTT
clone_size: .; v_call: TRBV12-3/TRBV12-4; j_call: TRBJ1-3; d_call: .; cdr3_aa: CASSGDTIYF; cdr3_nt: TGTGCCAGCAGTGGGGACACCATATATTTT
clone_size: .; v_call: TRBV6-2/TRBV6-3; j_call: TRBJ1-1; d_call: TRBD1; cdr3_aa: CASSADRASEAFF; cdr3_nt: TGTGCCAGCAGTGCCGACAGGGCCTCTGAAGCTTTCTTT
clone_size: .; v_call: TRBV2; j_call: TRBJ1-2; d_call: TRBD1; cdr3_aa: CASREPGQGFYGYTF; cdr3_nt: TGTGCCAGCAGAGAACCGGGACAGGGTTTCTATGGCTACACCTTC
clone_size: .; v_call: TRBV5-5; j_call: TRBJ1-2; d_call: .; cdr3_aa: CASSPWPTAQKGYTF; cdr3_nt: TGTGCCAGCAGCCCGTGGCCCACAGCGCAGAAGGGCTACACCTTC
clone_size: once; v_call: TRBV15; j_call: TRBJ1-4; d_call: .; cdr3_aa: CATSRDGAQLKPSTEKLFF; cdr3_nt: TGTGCCACCAGCAGAGATGGGGCTCAGTTAAAGCCTTCGACTGAAAAACTGTTTTTT
clone_size: .; v_call: TRBV24-1; j_call: TRBJ2-3; d_call: .; cdr3_aa: CATSARGPDTQYF; cdr3_nt: TGTGCCACCTCCGCCCGGGGGCCAGATACGCAGTATTTT
clone_size: .; v_call: TRBV12-5; j_call: TRBJ2-3; d_call: .; cdr3_aa: CASQGATGTDTQYF; cdr3_nt: TGTGCTAGCCAAGGGGCGACTGGCACAGATACGCAGTATTTT
clone_size: .; v_call: TRBV10-3; j_call: TRBJ1-2; d_call: .; cdr3_aa: CAISDPGLVTTGYTF; cdr3_nt: TGTGCCATCAGTGATCCGGGACTGGTTACCACTGGCTACACCTTC
clone_size: .; v_call: TRBV7-3; j_call: TRBJ2-3; d_call: TRBD2; cdr3_aa: CASSPRLAGGAGDTQYF; cdr3_nt: TGTGCCAGCAGCCCGAGACTAGCGGGGGGAGCAGGAGATACGCAGTATTTT
clone_size: .; v_call: TRBV3-1/TRBV3-2; j_call: TRBJ2-4; d_call: .; cdr3_aa: CASTDSGKNIQYF; cdr3_nt: TGTGCCAGCACCGATAGTGGCAAAAACATTCAGTACTTC
clone_size: .; v_call: TRBV5-1; j_call: TRBJ1-1; d_call: .; cdr3_aa: CASSITAQVGTEAFF; cdr3_nt: TGCGCCAGCAGCATAACAGCACAGGTCGGGACTGAAGCTTTCTTT